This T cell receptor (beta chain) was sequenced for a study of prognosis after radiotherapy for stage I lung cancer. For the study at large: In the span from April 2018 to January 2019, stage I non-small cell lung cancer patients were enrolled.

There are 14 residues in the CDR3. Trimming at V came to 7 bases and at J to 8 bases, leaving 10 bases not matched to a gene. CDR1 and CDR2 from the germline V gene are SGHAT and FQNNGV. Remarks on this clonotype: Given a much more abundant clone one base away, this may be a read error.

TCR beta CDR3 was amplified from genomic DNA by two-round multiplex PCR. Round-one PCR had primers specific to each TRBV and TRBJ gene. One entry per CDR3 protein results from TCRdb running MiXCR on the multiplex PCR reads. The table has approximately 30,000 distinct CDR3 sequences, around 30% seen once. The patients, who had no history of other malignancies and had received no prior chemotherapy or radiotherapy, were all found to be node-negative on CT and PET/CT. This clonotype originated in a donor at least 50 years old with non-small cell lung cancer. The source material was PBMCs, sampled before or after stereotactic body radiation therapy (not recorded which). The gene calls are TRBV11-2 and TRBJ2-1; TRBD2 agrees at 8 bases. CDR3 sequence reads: CASISGLGGDEQFF. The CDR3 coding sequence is TGTGCCAGCATCTCGGGACTAGGGGGGGATGAGCAGTTCTTC.